This T cell receptor (beta chain) is from a study of identical twins (dated by TCRdb to 2016 to 2018). For the wider study: To test whether fetal clonotypes persist, this study deep-sequenced TCR alpha and beta repertoires from monozygotic twins, from unrelated adults of various ages, and from cord blood. To rule out contamination, replicate twin experiments were performed at different times with different library preparation protocols.

The full study reports these points: Conclusions relied on cross-sectional statistical analysis, since the same donors could not be followed over many years. Zero-insertion analyses could be partly confounded by invariant T cells such as MAIT and iNKT, though diverse VJ usage argued against such confounding for most clonotypes. Compared with coincidental sharing between unrelated individuals, out-of-frame TCR alpha sequences shared between twins showed an excess of sequences with low generation probability. In monozygotic twins, out-of-frame TCR alpha sharing was systematically underestimated by recombination models, although the models agreed with sharing between unrelated individuals. Abundant cord blood beta clonotypes had fewer insertions, young adult naive repertoires showed a similar but weaker trend, and memory repertoires showed no such trend. A weaker excess of twin sharing was found in beta out-of-frame sequences because the signal-to-noise ratio was lowered by fewer shared sequences.

Every donor in the study was a healthy Caucasian. Three unrelated non-twin adults were also sequenced: a male aged 18 to 30, a male aged 50 to 60 and a female aged 50 to 60. Miltenyi CD45RO+ enrichment and human naive T-cell isolation kits were used to isolate memory (CD45RO+) and naive T cells from PBMC. The library came from 5' RACE. Data came from an Illumina HiSeq 2000. A universal primer binding site was added through template switching, and the final cDNA carried a unique molecular identifier so that TCR cDNA molecules could be counted accurately. Specific primers in the conserved constant-segment region were used to synthesize first-strand cDNA for TCR alpha and beta chains. To control for contamination, every cDNA library carried two barcodes: a SMART-Mk sample barcode plus Illumina barcodes. TruSeq adapter sequences along with Illumina sample barcodes were introduced in two successive PCR steps. The Illumina HiSeq platform was used with custom primers to sequence TCR alpha and beta cDNA libraries. Turning to the authors' computational methods: MiGEC was used to process raw reads and extract unique molecular identifiers, and MiXCR was used to find CDR3 positions. For each individual, recombination models were inferred using an EM algorithm with the repgenHMM and IGoR tools. Shared clonotypes were analyzed with the tcR package in R, and sharing was normalized by the product of cloneset sizes. Out-of-frame nonproductive sequences were analyzed to study raw recombination free of thymic and clonal selection effects. TCRdb handled the public reads itself, with Q25 trimming in fastp and clone calling in MiXCR, and kept productive beta chains. Each record represents a unique CDR3 protein, reported with the most common genes and DNA among its rows. The V and J calls were determined by TCRdb, not by the authors. For this sample there are around 370,000 distinct CDR3 sequences; approximately 9.1% appear just once. More than 8% of the sample comes from the top ten.

V lost 3 bases and J lost 2 bases; the stretch between them is 11 bases long. The CDR3, cysteine through phenylalanine, is 14 amino acids long. Just the 42-base CDR3 DNA is kept, in frame starting at base 1. From the germline V gene (reference sequence), CDR1 is GTSNPN and CDR2 is SVGIG. This clonotype was observed a few times. Its recognized antigen is unknown. No base qualities exist here, and no much larger clone lies one base off it. The sequence was obtained from a woman in her fifties or sixties in good health. The V and J segments used are TRBV30 and TRBJ2-1, with TRBD2 as a weak D call on 6 bases. The sample taken for sequencing was naive T cells sorted from blood. The cell subset or site label for this specimen denotes: cells isolated with a human naive T-cell isolation kit. The DNA reads as follows: TGTGCCTGGAGGCGGGATTTTACCTACAATGAGCAGTTCTTC. This encodes CAWRRDFTYNEQFF.